Presented here are 16 T cell receptor beta chains from one specimen sequenced in a study of blood T cell repertoires in COVID-19. Only in-frame clones appear in the TCRdb table, and some are missing; sequencing was by immunoSEQ multiplex PCR. Found here are about 270,000 clones, around 86% of them singletons; the top ten hold roughly 8%. The sequencing input was peripheral blood. The receptors were gathered from a man in his forties with active or convalescent COVID-19.

J is TRBJ1-2 and V is TRBV6-6; tentative D call: TRBD1 (6 bases). Germline V gene data show CDR1 as MNHNY and CDR2 as SVGAGI (reference sequence). This CDR3 comprises 15 residues. The V gene lost 6 bases and the J gene lost 3 bases, with 17 bases spanning the gap. Here the CDR3 reads CASSPGSSGDYGYTF. The CDR3 DNA follows: TGTGCCAGCAGCCCGGGGAGCTCAGGGGACTATGGCTACACCTTC.

The rearrangement joins TRBV27 to TRBJ2-7; D perhaps matches TRBD1 (5 bases). The germline V and J ends were trimmed by 2 bases and 2 bases, with 13 bases remaining between them. The CDR3 has 15 residues. Germline loops: CDR1 MNHEY, CDR2 SMNVEV (reference sequence). The CDR3 nucleotides read TGTGCCAGCAGTTTAGGCCAGGGTCCTGCCTACGAGCAGTACTTC. Translated, it gives CASSLGQGPAYEQYF.

The chain combines TRBV19 with TRBJ1-5; D is unclear. This CDR3 contains 13 residues. Germline lookup yields CDR1 LNHDA and CDR2 SQIVND (reference sequence). The V and J ends lost 10 bases and 5 bases respectively, with 15 bases between them. CDR3 in DNA: TGTGCCACCGCGGGTGGATATGATCAGCCCCAGCATTTT. Encoded protein: CATAGGYDQPQHF.

Judged by abundance, this clone is medium-sized. The chain combines TRBV4-1 with TRBJ2-2; D call uncertain. V shed 0 bases and J shed 6 bases, with 8 bases lying between them. The germline V gene encodes CDR1 MGHRA and CDR2 YSYEKL. The CDR3 is 14 residues long. The CDR3: CASSQDRRAGELFF. The CDR3 DNA reads TGCGCCAGCAGCCAAGATCGCCGGGCCGGGGAGCTGTTTTTT.

The chain is built from TRBV6-6 and TRBJ2-2, with a possible D match to TRBD1 (6 bases). The CDR3 contains 16 residues. V lost 0 bases to trimming and J lost 6 bases, with 14 bases between them. CDR1 and CDR2 (germline): MNHNY, SVGAGI (reference sequence). The CDR3 region has the DNA TGTGCCAGCAGTTACTCGGCAGGGGTGTGGTCCGGGGAGCTGTTTTTT. It encodes CASSYSAGVWSGELFF.

The chain has TRBV28 and TRBJ2-7; D unresolved. Trimming removed 2 bases at V and 9 bases at J, with 14 bases between. Germline V gives CDR1 MDHEN, CDR2 SYDVKM. The CDR3 covers 13 residues. The CDR3 nucleotides are TGTGCCAGCAGTTTAAGGTCGCCGCCAGGGCAGTACTTC. It translates to CASSLRSPPGQYF.

This chain connects TRBV7-8 to TRBJ2-2; TRBD2 might be the D (5 bases). From germline, CDR1 is SGHVS and CDR2 FQNEAQ. The CDR3 runs to 16 residues. Trimming removed 5 bases at V and 0 bases at J, with 13 bases between. In nucleotides, the CDR3 is TGTGCCAGCAGCGGGAGACTGGGAGCGAACACCGGGGAGCTGTTTTTT. Translation: CASSGRLGANTGELFF.

The gene calls are TRBV28 and TRBJ2-2; weak D call: TRBD2 (7 bases). The CDR3 has 14 amino acids. Germline lookup yields CDR1 MDHEN and CDR2 SYDVKM. V was clipped by 3 bases and J by 10 bases, with 15 bases between them. The CDR3 nucleotides are TGTGCCAGCAGTTTTGGAGTAGGGGGGGTGGAGCTGTTTTTT. Amino acids: CASSFGVGGVELFF.

The chain links TRBV3-1 (or the pseudogene TRBV3-2) to TRBJ1-1, with 8 bases aligning to TRBD1. V lost 2 bases to trimming and J lost 7 bases; unmatched junction nucleotides: 3. The CDR3 runs to 13 residues. The germline V gene encodes CDR1 LGHDT and CDR2 YNNKEL (reference sequence). Here the CDR3 reads CASSQTGGGEAFF. The CDR3 nucleotides are TGTGCCAGCAGCCAAACAGGGGGAGGTGAAGCTTTCTTT.

This sequence joins TRBV5-1 and TRBJ2-2, with 13 positions matching TRBD2. The germline V gene encodes CDR1 SGHRS and CDR2 YFSETQ. CDR3 size: 16 residues. With V trimmed by 2 bases and J by 7 bases, 5 bases remained unmatched. CDR3 sequence: CASSFRTSGSHGELFF. CDR3 sequence (DNA): TGCGCCAGCAGCTTTCGGACTAGCGGGAGTCACGGGGAGCTGTTTTTT.

The CDR3 DNA reads TGTGCCAGCTCACCACCGCCCGGTCCGACCCAGGGGTATGAAAAACTGTTTTTT. Its protein product is CASSPPPGPTQGYEKLFF. The chain links TRBV18 to TRBJ1-4, with TRBD1 as a possible D gene (6 bases). From germline, CDR1 is KGHSH and CDR2 LQKENI. The CDR3 is 18 residues long. V shed 0 bases and J shed 6 bases, with 20 bases lying between them.

The genes are TRBV27 and TRBJ2-2; 9 bases fit TRBD1. V lost 5 bases, J lost 6 bases, and 10 bases stayed unmatched. Germline CDR1 MNHEY, CDR2 SMNVEV (reference sequence). The CDR3 totals 16 residues. CDR3 sequence: CASSTKDRGQAGELFF. The CDR3 DNA follows: TGTGCCAGCAGTACAAAGGACAGGGGACAGGCCGGGGAGCTGTTTTTT.

The chain couples TRBV6-1 to TRBJ1-1, with 8 positions matching TRBD1. Germline V lookup: CDR1 MNHNS, CDR2 SASEGT. The CDR3 is 15 amino acids. J gave up 5 bases and V 2 bases, and 7 bases lay outside the gene matches. The CDR3: CASSEWTGSLTEAFF. The CDR3 nucleotides are TGTGCCAGCAGTGAATGGACAGGGAGTTTGACTGAAGCTTTCTTT.

This chain uses TRBV6-6 with TRBJ1-1, with 7 bases matching TRBD1. J was trimmed by 3 bases and V by 6 bases; bases with no gene match: 4. Germline V gene sequence: CDR1 MNHNY, CDR2 SVGAGI (reference sequence). The CDR3 covers 13 residues. The CDR3 here is CASRRDRDTEAFF. DNA for the CDR3: TGTGCCAGCAGAAGAGACAGGGACACTGAAGCTTTCTTT.

The chain uses TRBV15 and TRBJ2-5, with TRBD2 matching over 10 bases. The CDR3 loop spans 15 amino acids. The germline V gene encodes CDR1 LNHNV and CDR2 YYDKDF (reference sequence). Losses at the gene ends were 8 bases for V and 4 bases for J; bases not matched to a gene: 10. CDR3 bases: TGTGCCACCGAATCAGCGGGGGGGGCCGGAGAGACCCAGTACTTC. Translation: CATESAGGAGETQYF.

This clone was counted ten times or more. The rearrangement links TRBV19 to TRBJ1-5, with D uncertain. V lost 4 bases to trimming and J lost 2 bases, with 9 bases between them. Germline CDR1 reads LNHDA; CDR2 reads SQIVND (reference sequence). The CDR3 length is 14 residues. CDR3 DNA sequence: TGTGCCAGTAGTACCGGTGGGCGCAATCAGCCCCAGCATTTT. It codes for CASSTGGRNQPQHF.